The 12 T cell receptor beta chains listed next were all sequenced from one sample in a study of blood T cell repertoires in COVID-19. Assay used: immunoSEQ multiplex PCR; TCRdb lists only in-frame clones, some missing. Here the sample spans 150,000 to 250,000 clones, roughly 82% being singletons. Sequenced material: PBMCs or T cells enriched from blood (not recorded which). Source of these receptors: a man in his forties who had recovered from COVID-19.

The rearrangement uses TRBV6-5 and TRBJ2-7; D not resolved. This CDR3 is 14 amino acids long. V shed 4 bases and J shed 3 bases, with 13 bases lying between them. CDR1 MNHEY and CDR2 SVGAGI come from the germline V gene. The CDR3 is CASSFFPPGYEQYV. The CDR3 DNA reads as TGTGCCAGCAGTTTCTTCCCTCCGGGCTACGAGCAGTACGTC.

The V and J genes are TRBV5-1 and TRBJ2-1, with 10 bases fitting TRBD2. J was trimmed by 9 bases and V by 3 bases; bases with no gene match: 9. The CDR3 runs to 15 residues. CDR1 SGHRS and CDR2 YFSETQ come from the germline V gene. CDR3: CASSSSLAGEGEQFF. The CDR3 coding sequence is TGCGCCAGCAGCTCGAGCCTAGCGGGAGAGGGTGAGCAGTTCTTC.

V usage is TRBV20-1 and J usage is TRBJ2-1, with TRBD2 matching over 8 bases. The V segment lost 6 bases and the J segment 10 bases; nucleotides outside the gene matches: 5. Germline V gene lookup returns CDR1 DFQATT and CDR2 SNEGSKA (reference sequence). CDR3 length equals 11 residues. In DNA, the CDR3 is TGCAGTGCCAAGGGACTAGAAGAGCAGTTCTTC. This encodes CSAKGLEEQFF.

V is TRBV23-1 and J is TRBJ2-7; D is undetermined. TRBV23-1 is an ORF, with its function uncertain. This CDR3 has 16 amino acids. Trimming left V 0 bases short and J 5 bases short, with 17 bases between. The CDR3 DNA sequence: TGCGCCAGCAGTCAATCGCCAACATACCTCCTGAACGAGCAGTACTTC. Protein sequence: CASSQSPTYLLNEQYF.

This clone has a count of ten or more. Other DNA sequences within the sample encode an identical CDR3. The chain has TRBV14 and TRBJ2-1; the D gene is possibly TRBD2 (6 bases). The germline V gene encodes CDR1 SGHDN and CDR2 FVKESK. This CDR3 has 13 amino acids. V was cut by 4 bases and J by 5 bases, with 9 bases left in between. For the CDR3, the DNA is TGTGCCAGCAGCCCCGGGACTCACAATGAGCAGTTCTTC. Translation gives CASSPGTHNEQFF.

The chain joins TRBV12-5 to TRBJ1-5, with D perhaps TRBD1 (5 bases). CDR1 and CDR2 from the germline V gene are LGHNT and FRNRAP. V lost 1 base and J 6 bases, leaving 7 bases between the germline ends. The CDR3 length is 13 residues. The DNA for the CDR3 is TGTGCTAGTGGTTTGGATCAGGGTCAGCCCCAGCATTTT. Its translation is CASGLDQGQPQHF.

V usage is TRBV19 and J usage is TRBJ2-3; 10 bases are shared with TRBD1. The CDR3 is 15 amino acids. Germline-derived CDR1 and CDR2 are LNHDA and SQIVND (reference sequence). V shed 6 bases, J shed 3 bases, and the junction held 6 bases outside the gene matches. In DNA, the CDR3 is TGTGCCAGTAGCCTAGGGACAGGGGAGACAGATACGCAGTATTTT. It codes for CASSLGTGETDTQYF.

This clone appeared many times. The V gene is TRBV7-9, the J gene TRBJ1-5, with unresolved D. The V end lost 1 base, the J end lost 9 bases, and 10 bases lay between the germline ends. The length of the CDR3 is 13 residues. Germline V gene lookup returns CDR1 SEHNR and CDR2 FQNEAQ (reference sequence). The CDR3 sequence: CASSLVGGRPQHF. The CDR3 nucleotides read TGTGCCAGCAGCTTAGTGGGTGGGAGGCCCCAGCATTTT. Together with reference TRBV7-9 and TRBJ1-5, the CDR3 gives the full variable domain: DTGVSQNPRHKITKRGQNVTFRCDPISEHNRLYWYRQTLGQGPEFLTYFQNEAQLEKSRLLSDRFSAERPKGSFSTLEIQRTEQGDSAMYLCASSLVGGRPQHFGDGTRLSIL.

The rearrangement joins TRBV27 to TRBJ2-7; 8 bases map to TRBD1. Trimming cost V 3 bases and J 2 bases; bases outside gene matches: 3. The CDR3 contains 14 residues. Looked up from germline, CDR1 is MNHEY and CDR2 is SMNVEV (reference sequence). In DNA form, the CDR3 reads TGTGCCAGCAGTTTCGACAGGGGAGCCTACGAGCAGTACTTC. It specifies CASSFDRGAYEQYF.

CDR3: CANSGGLRPYEQYF. In DNA, the CDR3 is TGTGCTAACTCAGGGGGCTTAAGGCCCTACGAGCAGTACTTC. The chain carries TRBV2 and TRBJ2-7; 8 bases fit TRBD1. Per germline, CDR1 SNHLY and CDR2 FYNNEI. The CDR3 totals 14 residues.

The chain uses TRBV9 and TRBJ2-5; 10 positions agree with TRBD1. This CDR3 has 15 residues. Germline V gene lookup returns CDR1 SGDLS and CDR2 YYNGEE. J was trimmed by 5 bases and V by 4 bases; bases with no gene match: 8. The CDR3 nucleotides are TGTGCCAGCAGCTCCTGGGGACAGGGGAGGGAGACCCAGTACTTC. It encodes CASSSWGQGRETQYF.

This chain's CDR3 is CASSLTRNYEQYF. The CDR3 coding sequence is TGTGCCAGTAGCTTGACTAGGAACTACGAGCAGTACTTC. The chain links TRBV19 to TRBJ2-7; possibly TRBD2 for D (6 bases). Trimming removed 6 bases from V and 3 bases from J, with 12 bases in between. The germline CDR1 and CDR2 sequences are LNHDA and SQIVND (reference sequence). The CDR3 has 13 residues.